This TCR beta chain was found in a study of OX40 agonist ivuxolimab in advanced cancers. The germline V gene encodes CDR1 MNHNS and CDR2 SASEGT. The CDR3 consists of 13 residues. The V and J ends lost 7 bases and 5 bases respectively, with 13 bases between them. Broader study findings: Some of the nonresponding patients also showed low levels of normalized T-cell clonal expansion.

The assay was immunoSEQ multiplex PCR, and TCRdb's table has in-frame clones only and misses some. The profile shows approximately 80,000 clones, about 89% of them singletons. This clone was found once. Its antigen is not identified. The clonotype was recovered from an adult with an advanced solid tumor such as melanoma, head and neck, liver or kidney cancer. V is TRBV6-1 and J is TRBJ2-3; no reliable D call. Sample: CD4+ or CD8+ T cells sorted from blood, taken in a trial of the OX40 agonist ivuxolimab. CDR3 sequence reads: CASNPPTEDTQYF. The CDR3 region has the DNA TGTGCCAGCAACCCACCGACCGAAGATACGCAGTATTTT.